The 10 T cell receptor beta chains listed next were all sequenced from one sample in a study of a mutant IDH1 vaccine in newly diagnosed glioma. Time point reported: baseline, week 1 (first vaccination visit). Treatment reported: pre-vaccination baseline after standard-of-care therapy. Generated by immunoSEQ multiplex PCR, the TCRdb table keeps only in-frame clones and is missing some. This sample yields about 59,000 clones, of which about 91% are seen a single time; roughly 2.7% belongs to the top ten. The sample in question was PBMCs, obtained from a glioma patient treated with radiotherapy, temozolomide or both. The origin of the receptors is a man aged 45-60 years with glioma.

The V and J genes are TRBV7-7 and TRBJ2-2, with D perhaps being TRBD1 or TRBD2 (5 bases each). The CDR3 is 16 amino acids. Germline lookup yields CDR1 SSHAT and CDR2 FNYEAQ (reference sequence). In DNA, the CDR3 is TGTGCTAGCCGCTCTCCGCACGGTTGGGGGACCGGGGAGCTGTTTTTT. It codes for CASRSPHGWGTGELFF.

The chain recombines TRBV29-1 with TRBJ2-7, with unresolved D. CDR3 length: 14 amino acids. Per the germline V gene, CDR1 is SQVTM and CDR2 is ANQGSEA. Trimming cost V 6 bases and J 0 bases, with 15 bases left between them. The CDR3, as DNA: TGCAGCGTCTCAGCAGGTGCGAGCTCCTACGAGCAGTACTTC. Encoded protein: CSVSAGASSYEQYF.

The rearrangement joins TRBV4-2 to TRBJ2-3, with TRBD2 identical over 8 bases. This CDR3 has 14 amino acids. V shed 1 base and J 6 bases; nucleotides not matched to a gene: 3. CDR1 LGHNA and CDR2 YNFKEQ come from the germline V gene. The DNA of the CDR3 is TGTGCCAGCAGCCAAGCGGGAGGGCCTGATACGCAGTATTTT. Its protein product is CASSQAGGPDTQYF.

V gene TRBV7-2 combines with J gene TRBJ2-7; the D gene is possibly TRBD1 (6 bases). This CDR3 contains 16 residues. Between the trimmed V and J ends, which lost 0 bases and 1 base, there was a span of 13 bases. Germline values: CDR1 SGHTA, CDR2 FQGNSA. As DNA, the CDR3 is TGTGCCAGCAGCTTAGCTATCACAGGGACATCCTACGAGCAGTACTTC. It encodes CASSLAITGTSYEQYF.

The chain has TRBV4-3 and TRBJ2-5, with TRBD2 matching 9 bases. CDR3 length equals 17 residues. Germline-derived CDR1 and CDR2 are LGHNA and YSLEER. The V and J ends lost 1 base and 5 bases, in that order; junction bases with no gene match: 11. CDR3 sequence reads: CASSQVVGGGAGETQYF. CDR3 bases: TGCGCCAGCAGCCAAGTCGTAGGCGGGGGGGCCGGGGAGACCCAGTACTTC.

The gene calls are TRBV10-2 and TRBJ2-7; 7 nucleotides line up with TRBD2. Trimming cost V 5 bases and J 5 bases; bases outside gene matches: 9. The V gene's germline CDR1 is WSHSY and CDR2 SAAADI. The CDR3 runs to 14 residues. Written as DNA, the CDR3 is TGCGCCAGCAGTTGGGCGGGAGATCGTGACGAGCAGTACTTC. It yields the protein CASSWAGDRDEQYF.

The DNA for the CDR3 is TGTGCCTGGAGTTGGGAGAACACCGGGGAGCTGTTTTTT. Translation gives CAWSWENTGELFF. The genes are TRBV30 and TRBJ2-2; D is unclear. V lost 2 bases and J lost 1, with 5 bases in between. The germline CDR1 and CDR2 sequences are GTSNPN and SVGIG (reference sequence). The CDR3 consists of 13 residues.

This rearrangement joins TRBV5-1 to TRBJ1-1; no definite D call. The CDR3 contains 15 residues. Looked up from germline, CDR1 is SGHRS and CDR2 is YFSETQ. V was cut by 0 bases and J by 1 base, with 10 bases left in between. In DNA form, the CDR3 reads TGCGCCAGCAGCTTGGACCCCCGCGGGAACACTGAAGCTTTCTTT. This gives the protein CASSLDPRGNTEAFF.

The rearrangement uses TRBV15 and TRBJ2-3; possibly TRBD1 or TRBD2 for D (6 bases each). Trimming stripped 5 bases from V and 2 bases from J, with 14 bases between. The CDR3 covers 15 residues. The germline V gene encodes CDR1 LNHNV and CDR2 YYDKDF (reference sequence). Here the CDR3 DNA reads TGTGCCACCAGCCACGGGGGCCAGCTCACAGATACGCAGTATTTT. Encoded protein: CATSHGGQLTDTQYF.

The chain has TRBV5-8 and TRBJ1-5, with 8 bases matching TRBD1. The length of the CDR3 is 14 residues. The V segment lost 4 bases and the J segment 6 bases; nucleotides outside the gene matches: 6. Per the germline V gene, CDR1 is SGHTS and CDR2 is YDEGEE. CDR3 sequence reads: CASSPGQVAQPQHF. The CDR3 coding sequence is TGTGCCAGCAGCCCGGGACAGGTCGCTCAGCCCCAGCATTTT.